This TCR beta chain originates from a study of Ad26.COV2.S vaccination and SARS-CoV-2 variants. The repertoire was sequenced with immunoSEQ multiplex PCR; TCRdb's copy has only in-frame clones and lacks some. Altogether 350,000 to 450,000 clones are present, about 88% being singletons, with the ten largest covering roughly 3.1%. The sample's treatment: roughly 18 received Ad26.COV2.S at low or high dose, single or two shots; about 5 received placebo; per-sample allocation not given. Collection of samples fell on day 63 after the first vaccine or placebo injection. For this clone: Antigen unknown.

This CDR3 comprises 15 residues. CDR1 is SGHTA, CDR2 FQGNSA, per germline. Trimming removed 5 bases from V and 1 base from J; junction bases left unmatched: 6. Regarding the study as a whole: TCR breadth and depth estimates may have understated total T cell responses.

The clonotype was recovered from a person aged 18-60 years who received the Ad26.COV2.S COVID-19 vaccine or a placebo. This chain joins TRBV7-2 and TRBJ1-1; 8 bases are shared with TRBD1. The sequencing used peripheral blood, collected in a trial of Ad26.COV2.S vaccine versus placebo. This CDR3 is CASSPRQGRNTEAFF. CDR3 DNA sequence: TGTGCCAGCAGCCCTCGACAGGGGAGGAACACTGAAGCTTTCTTT.